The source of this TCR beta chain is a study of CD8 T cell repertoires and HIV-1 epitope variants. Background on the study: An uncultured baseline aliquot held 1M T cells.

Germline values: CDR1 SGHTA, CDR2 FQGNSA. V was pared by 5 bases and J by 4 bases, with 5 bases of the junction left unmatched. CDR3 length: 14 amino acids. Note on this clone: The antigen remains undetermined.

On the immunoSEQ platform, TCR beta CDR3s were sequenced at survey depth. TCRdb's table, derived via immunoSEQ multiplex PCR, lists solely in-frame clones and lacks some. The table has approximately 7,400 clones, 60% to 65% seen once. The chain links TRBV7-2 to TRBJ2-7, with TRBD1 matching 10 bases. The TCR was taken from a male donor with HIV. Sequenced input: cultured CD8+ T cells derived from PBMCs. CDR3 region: CASSPRQGAYEQYF. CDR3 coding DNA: TGTGCCAGCAGCCCGCGACAGGGGGCTTACGAGCAGTACTTC.